Listed here are 31 T cell receptor beta chains from one sample, sequenced in a study of blood T cells in healthy people across ages (dated by TCRdb to the mid-2010s). Library construction relied on 5' RACE. Instrument used: Illumina HiSeq 2500. The second PCR ran for roughly 7 to 12 cycles and used a J-beta primer mix along with a sample-barcoded 5' primer. The public reads were reprocessed in TCRdb via fastp at Q25 and MiXCR, keeping in-frame beta chains. A single entry per CDR3 protein holds the most common genes and DNA from its merged rows. This sample gives hundreds of thousands of distinct CDR3 sequences in total; about 49% of them show up just once. The ten largest clonotypes hold under 60% of the sample. Sequences were obtained from blood. These receptors all stem from a man aged 55 to 70 in good health.

There are a few counts of this clonotype. The V and J genes are TRBV6-5 and TRBJ2-5; 9 nucleotides match TRBD1. Germline V gives CDR1 MNHEY, CDR2 SVGAGI. J gave up 7 bases and V 4 bases, and 7 bases lay outside the gene matches. This CDR3 has 14 residues. The DNA of the CDR3 is TGTGCCAGCAGTTCGGACAGGGGACCCTGGACCCAGTACTTC. Encoded protein: CASSSDRGPWTQYF.

This clonotype was recorded a few times. The rearrangement joins TRBV9 to TRBJ2-5; D may be TRBD2 (5 bases). V shed 0 bases and J shed 5 bases, with 11 bases lying between them. This CDR3 has 14 amino acids. Germline CDR1 and CDR2: SGDLS and YYNGEE. The CDR3 nucleotides read TGTGCCAGCAGCGTAGATGGGAGATGGGAGACCCAGTACTTC. Protein: CASSVDGRWETQYF.

The gene calls are TRBV20-1 and TRBJ2-7; 10 bases align to TRBD2. The CDR3 runs to 15 residues. After removal of 6 bases from V and 3 bases from J, the junction contained 11 bases not matched to a gene. The germline gives CDR1 DFQATT, CDR2 SNEGSKA (reference sequence). As DNA, the CDR3 is TGCAGTGCCCCGGCGCCCCTAGCGGGAGTCTACGAGCAGTACTTC. It encodes CSAPAPLAGVYEQYF.

This clonotype has just one count. The V gene is TRBV7-2, the J gene TRBJ1-1; TRBD1 might be the D (6 bases). There are 17 residues in the CDR3. V gave up 3 bases and J gave up 0 bases, with 17 bases separating them. The V gene's germline CDR1 is SGHTA and CDR2 FQGNSA. The CDR3 sequence is CASSLGGGQGVNTEAFF. The CDR3 DNA reads TGTGCCAGCAGCTTGGGTGGGGGGCAAGGCGTGAACACTGAAGCTTTCTTT.

This sequence joins TRBV15 and TRBJ2-3; maybe TRBD2 (5 bases). There are 15 residues in the CDR3. Trimming took off 2 bases at V and 6 bases at J, with 15 bases between the two ends. Per the germline V gene, CDR1 is LNHNV and CDR2 is YYDKDF (reference sequence). The CDR3 nucleotides read TGTGCCACCAGCAGACCGGGGTTGGAGGATGATACGCAGTATTTT. Protein sequence: CATSRPGLEDDTQYF.

V gene TRBV28 combines with J gene TRBJ2-1; a weak D match, TRBD2 (5 bases). The V and J ends lost 5 bases and 3 bases respectively, with 14 bases between them. Germline V gene data show CDR1 as MDHEN and CDR2 as SYDVKM. This CDR3 is 15 amino acids long. This chain's CDR3 is CASSLRRGGYNEQFF. For the CDR3, the DNA is TGTGCCAGCAGTCTTCGGCGCGGAGGCTACAATGAGCAGTTCTTC.

This clonotype was seen more than once but under ten times. The rearrangement links TRBV24-1 to TRBJ2-3; 11 bases line up with TRBD1. J was trimmed by 5 bases and V by 4 bases; bases with no gene match: 10. Germline loops: CDR1 KGHDR, CDR2 SFDVKD. The CDR3 totals 17 residues. The CDR3 loop is CATSDATGTGGLDTQYF. For the CDR3, the DNA is TGTGCCACCAGTGACGCGACCGGGACAGGGGGTTTAGATACGCAGTATTTT.

The chain is built from TRBV12-3 or TRBV12-4 and TRBJ2-7; 8 bases align to TRBD1. V lost 5 bases, J lost 7 bases, and 19 bases stayed unmatched. The CDR3 consists of 17 residues. In DNA, the CDR3 is TGTGCCAGCAGTCCCCGACCGGGACAGGCCTCATACAATGAGCAGTACTTC. Its protein is CASSPRPGQASYNEQYF.

This clonotype showed up just once. The V call is TRBV6-5, the J call TRBJ2-4; no reliable D call. The germline gives CDR1 MNHEY, CDR2 SVGAGI. Trimming left V 4 bases short and J 7 bases short, with 11 bases between. The CDR3 sequence is 13 residues long. The CDR3 DNA follows: TGTGCCAGCAGTTCCTCGTATGTGAACATTCAGTACTTC. It yields the protein CASSSSYVNIQYF.

This chain connects TRBV18 to TRBJ2-7; weak D call: TRBD2 (5 bases). The V gene lost 7 bases and the J gene lost 6 bases, with 10 bases spanning the gap. There are 11 residues in the CDR3. The germline CDR1 and CDR2 sequences are KGHSH and LQKENI. The DNA of the CDR3 is TGTGCCAGCTTACTAGTTGGCGAGCAGTACTTC. This translates into CASLLVGEQYF.

A remark on this clonotype: Germline and junction disagree at one end, which may indicate a read error. This rearrangement joins TRBV12-3 or TRBV12-4 to TRBJ2-1; D is tentatively TRBD1 or TRBD2 (5 bases each). CDR3 size: 17 residues. CDR3 sequence (DNA): TGTGCCAGCAGCCCCCTTTTAAAGACAGCGAACACCGGGGAGCTGTTCTTC. It translates to CASSPLLKTANTGELFF.

This clonotype turned up a few times. V usage is TRBV5-6 and J usage is TRBJ2-4; D remains unclear. Trimming left V 1 base short and J 9 bases short, with 8 bases between. There are 12 residues in the CDR3. Germline assignment: CDR1 SGHDT and CDR2 YYEEEE. The CDR3 sequence is CASSLNRVIQYF. The CDR3 nucleotides read TGTGCCAGCAGCTTGAACCGGGTCATTCAGTACTTC.

A note on this clonotype: Possible read error: a much larger clone is one base away. V is TRBV7-8 and J is TRBJ2-6; possibly TRBD1 for D (6 bases). This CDR3 is 18 amino acids long. Germline values: CDR1 SGHVS, CDR2 FQNEAQ. CDR3 loop: CASSLGRHRVTGADVLTF. CDR3 coding DNA: TGTGCCAGCAGCTTAGGGAGGCACAGGGTAACCGGGGCCGACGTCCTGACTTTC.

The chain carries TRBV29-1 and TRBJ2-1, with D hard to call. This CDR3 is 17 amino acids long. Per germline, CDR1 SQVTM and CDR2 ANQGSEA. Trimming left V 2 bases short and J 0 bases short, with 17 bases between. The chain's CDR3 is CSVELGVSGSSYNEQFF. As DNA, the CDR3 is TGCAGCGTTGAATTAGGAGTCAGTGGGTCCTCCTACAATGAGCAGTTCTTC.

This clonotype was seen a single time. This may come from a read error, since a much larger clone is one base off. The J gene is TRBJ1-2, the V gene TRBV5-8, with 9 bases lining up with TRBD1. The CDR3 covers 13 residues. Germline CDR1 SGHTS, CDR2 YDEGEE. The V and J ends lost 4 bases and 9 bases, in that order; junction bases with no gene match: 7. The CDR3 DNA follows: TGTGCCAGCAGCGCAACAGGGGGCACTCGCTACACCTTC. It codes for CASSATGGTRYTF.

On this clonotype: Since a much larger clone is just one base distant, this may be a read error. J is TRBJ2-1 and V is TRBV10-3; D not certain. Germline CDR1 and CDR2: ENHRY and SYGVKD. Trimming cost V 10 bases and J 10 bases, with 17 bases left between them. The CDR3 runs 12 residues. The CDR3 DNA reads as TGTGCCAGTGGCTGGTCTCCCCGCGAGCAGTTCTTC. Translation gives CASGWSPREQFF.

The gene calls are TRBV12-3 or TRBV12-4 and TRBJ2-3, with 7 nucleotides matching TRBD2. The CDR3 runs 15 residues. J gave up 8 bases and V 1 base, and 9 bases lay outside the gene matches. The CDR3 DNA reads as TGTGCCAGCAGTTTAGGGACTAGGGCCCCAGGTACGCAGTATTTT. It codes for CASSLGTRAPGTQYF.

The table lists this clonotype with many counts. The V gene is TRBV7-3, the J gene TRBJ2-3; 8 bases are shared with TRBD2. Per the germline V gene, CDR1 is SGHTA and CDR2 is FQGTGA. J lost 1 base, V lost 5 bases, and 5 bases had no gene match. This CDR3 comprises 15 residues. The CDR3 region has the DNA TGTGCCAGCAGCATCGGGAGGGCTGGCACAGATACGCAGTATTTT. This sequence encodes CASSIGRAGTDTQYF.

The rearrangement joins TRBV18 to TRBJ2-1; tentatively, D is TRBD2 (7 bases). The CDR3 consists of 15 residues. CDR1 is KGHSH, CDR2 LQKENI, per germline. V lost 5 bases to trimming and J lost 6 bases, with 17 bases between them. The CDR3 region has the DNA TGTGCCAGCTCAGGTGGTGCGGCGGGGGCCAATGAGCAGTTCTTC. Translated: CASSGGAAGANEQFF. The full variable domain, rest sourced from reference TRBV18 and TRBJ2-1, is NAGVMQNPRHLVRRRGQEARLRCSPMKGHSHVYWYRQLPEEGLKFMVYLQKENIIDESGMPKERFSAEFPKEGPSILRIQQVVRGDSAAYFCASSGGAAGANEQFFGPGTRLTVL.

V gene TRBV12-3 or TRBV12-4 combines with J gene TRBJ2-3; 10 bases are a match to TRBD2. With V trimmed by 5 bases and J by 4 bases, 6 bases remained unmatched. The CDR3 length is 15 residues. CDR3 bases: TGTGCCAGCAGTCCATCTAGCGGGGGTGCAGATACGCAGTATTTT. The encoded protein is CASSPSSGGADTQYF.

There are a few counts of this clonotype. The chain recombines TRBV29-1 with TRBJ1-4, with D hard to call. Germline V gene sequence: CDR1 SQVTM, CDR2 ANQGSEA. The CDR3 has 13 residues. V was shortened by 4 bases and J by 0 bases, with 6 bases between the two germline ends. The CDR3 reads CSVAPTTNEKLFF. For the CDR3, the DNA is TGCAGCGTTGCCCCCACAACTAATGAAAAACTGTTTTTT. The entire variable domain, with the rest obtained from reference TRBV29-1 and TRBJ1-4, is as follows: SAVISQKPSRDICQRGTSLTIQCQVDSQVTMMFWYRQQPGQSLTLIATANQGSEATYESGFVIDKFPISRPNLTFSTLTVSNMSPEDSSIYLCSVAPTTNEKLFFGSGTQLSVL.

The table lists this clonotype with a count of one. This chain connects TRBV20-1 to TRBJ1-2; weak D call: TRBD1 (6 bases). The germline V and J ends were trimmed by 6 bases and 8 bases, with 16 bases remaining between them. The CDR3 loop spans 12 amino acids. The germline gives CDR1 DFQATT, CDR2 SNEGSKA (reference sequence). In DNA, the CDR3 is TGCAGTGCGGTGAGGGGGGCGCCCGGCTACACCTTC. Protein product: CSAVRGAPGYTF.

Only one count was recorded for this clonotype. Here the CDR3 reads CASSPGRGGYGYTF. The CDR3 DNA reads as TGTGCCAGCAGCCCCGGGAGGGGGGGGTATGGCTACACCTTC. This rearrangement joins TRBV7-9 to TRBJ1-2; D might be TRBD1 (6 bases). The CDR3 loop spans 14 amino acids. Per germline, CDR1 SEHNR and CDR2 FQNEAQ (reference sequence). Trimming shortened V by 5 bases and J by 5 bases, and 15 bases separated the two germline ends. Full variable domain (missing parts from reference TRBV7-9 and TRBJ1-2): DTGVSQNPRHKITKRGQNVTFRCDPISEHNRLYWYRQTLGQGPEFLTYFQNEAQLEKSRLLSDRFSAERPKGSFSTLEIQRTEQGDSAMYLCASSPGRGGYGYTFGSGTRLTVV.

V and J are TRBV12-3 or TRBV12-4 and TRBJ1-2; D call uncertain. The CDR3 is 14 residues long. Deletions cut 6 bases from V and 6 bases from J, with 17 bases between. The CDR3 reads CASSSEAGDDGYTF. The DNA for the CDR3 is TGTGCCAGCAGCTCCGAGGCAGGCGACGATGGCTACACCTTC.

V and J are TRBV20-1 and TRBJ2-5; D tentatively reads TRBD1 or TRBD2 (6 bases each). The J call may be in error: the DNA end matches TRBJ2-7 better. The CDR3 is 15 amino acids. Germline assignment: CDR1 DFQATT and CDR2 SNEGSKA (reference sequence). The CDR3 DNA reads TGCAGTGCCAGGGGACTCCCGAGCACAAGAGGCGAGCAGTACTTC. Translation gives CSARGLPSTRGEQYF.

This chain connects TRBV7-2 to TRBJ2-5, with TRBD2 matching over 10 bases. The DNA end is more similar to TRBJ2-7, so the J call may be wrong. This CDR3 contains 18 residues. CDR1 and CDR2 from the germline V gene are SGHTA and FQGNSA. The chain's CDR3 is CASSLGFGASGSFNEQYF. The CDR3 region has the DNA TGTGCCAGCAGCTTAGGGTTTGGGGCTAGCGGGAGCTTCAACGAGCAGTACTTC.

This clonotype was detected many times. The chain is built from TRBV29-1 and TRBJ2-2; no definite D call. The V end lost 7 bases, the J end lost 2 bases, and 5 bases lay between the germline ends. The CDR3 contains 11 residues. Germline CDR1 is SQVTM and CDR2 is ANQGSEA. The CDR3 nucleotides read TGCAGCGCCTACAACACCGGGGAGCTGTTTTTT. This sequence encodes CSAYNTGELFF.

The rearrangement links TRBV28 to TRBJ1-5; D is ambiguous. With 8 bases removed from V and 2 bases from J, the gap between germline ends came to 13 bases. The CDR3 has 14 amino acids. The germline V gene has CDR1 MDHEN and CDR2 SYDVKM. As DNA, the CDR3 is TGTGCCAGCGGTGGCCCCGGGGGCAATCAGCCCCAGCATTTT. This gives the protein CASGGPGGNQPQHF.

This clonotype appeared a few times. This chain links TRBV10-1 with TRBJ2-6; a weak D match, TRBD1 (5 bases). This CDR3 comprises 12 residues. Germline CDR1 is WNHNN and CDR2 is SYGVQD (reference sequence). With 11 bases removed from V and 4 bases from J, the gap between germline ends came to 9 bases. The CDR3 nucleotides are TGCGCCCGTAAGGGGGGGGCCAACGTCCTGACTTTC. Its translation is CARKGGANVLTF.

The chain joins TRBV7-9 to TRBJ2-3; D gene unclear. This CDR3 contains 14 residues. Germline assignment: CDR1 SEHNR and CDR2 FQNEAQ (reference sequence). Trimming took 5 bases from V and 2 from J, leaving 11 bases between them. DNA for the CDR3: TGTGCCAGCAGCGACGGTACCTTCACAGATACGCAGTATTTT. It is translated as CASSDGTFTDTQYF.

The chain employs TRBV6-6 and TRBJ2-5, with TRBD2 matching 8 bases. V lost 2 bases and J lost 4; bases outside the gene matches: 9. Germline V gene sequence: CDR1 MNHNY, CDR2 SVGAGI (reference sequence). This CDR3 is built from 16 residues. The CDR3 sequence is CASSYPQSGGGETQYF. The DNA of the CDR3 is TGTGCCAGCAGTTACCCGCAGAGCGGGGGCGGAGAGACCCAGTACTTC.